This T cell receptor (beta chain) was captured in a study of blood T cells in healthy people across ages. The sample holds one count of this clonotype. Combining a sample-barcoded 5' primer with a J-beta primer mix, a second PCR ran for about 7 to 12 cycles. TCRdb itself ran the 5' RACE reads through MiXCR, one entry per CDR3 protein. The sample shows hundreds of thousands of distinct CDR3 sequences, approximately 53% of them seen only once. This CDR3 region has 15 residues. The V end was cut by 5 bases, the J end by 2 bases, with 10 bases between. Germline V gene data show CDR1 as SGHTA and CDR2 as FQGNSA.

V is TRBV7-2 and J is TRBJ2-6; D uncertain. This TCR was sampled from a man aged 80 or over in good health. The sequenced sample was blood. The CDR3 sequence is CASSPAKPGANVLTF. CDR3 sequence (DNA): TGTGCCAGCAGCCCCGCAAAGCCTGGGGCCAACGTCCTGACTTTC.